Presented here are 20 T cell receptor beta chains from one specimen sequenced in a study of T cells expressing NK-cell markers (dated by TCRdb to the early 2020s). The method was 5' RACE. Sequencing relied on an Illumina HiSeq 2000. After reprocessing by TCRdb, each CDR3 protein sequence is one entry, and no DNA is given. Per the sample table, the count is fewer than 300,000 distinct CDR3 sequences. About 4.2% of the sample rests with the top ten. Material: blood T cells: a sorted CD56 or NKG2C T cell subset, CD4+ or CD8+ T cells, or bulk PBMC T cells (not recorded which). These TCRs come from a woman between 18 and 70 years old in good health.

The rearrangement joins TRBV7-8 to TRBJ2-5. The germline V gene has CDR1 SGHVS and CDR2 FQNEAQ. The CDR3 length is 13 residues. CDR3 protein: CASSLGRQETQYF.

The chain couples TRBV7-3 to TRBJ2-7; without DNA, the TCRdb call of TRBD2 cannot be checked. CDR1 and CDR2 from the germline V gene are SGHTA and FQGTGA. This CDR3 spans 16 amino acids. The chain's CDR3 is CASSSGGGVLSYEQYF.

The CDR3 here is CASSPPGLSKETQYF. V is TRBV5-1 and J is TRBJ2-5; TCRdb's assignment of TRBD2 cannot be checked, as there is no DNA. CDR1 SGHRS and CDR2 YFSETQ come from the germline V gene. The CDR3 contains 15 residues.

The chain's CDR3 is CASSGGGVFYNEQFF. The V call is TRBV5-1, the J call TRBJ2-1; absent DNA, TCRdb's TRBD2 call cannot be checked. Germline-derived CDR1 and CDR2 are SGHRS and YFSETQ. The CDR3 extends over 15 amino acids.

The CDR3 protein is CASSLQEKSYGYTF. This chain links TRBV27 with TRBJ1-2. Germline V gene lookup returns CDR1 MNHEY and CDR2 SMNVEV (reference sequence). This CDR3 contains 14 residues.

The rearrangement links TRBV3-1 to TRBJ2-2. The CDR3 totals 14 residues. Looked up from germline, CDR1 is LGHDT and CDR2 is YNNKEL (reference sequence). The CDR3 is CASSHWGNTGELFF.

The rearrangement joins TRBV18 to TRBJ2-1; the D gene TCRdb calls, TRBD2, cannot be checked with no DNA. The CDR3 spans 14 residues. Germline values: CDR1 KGHSH, CDR2 LQKENI. The CDR3 sequence: CASSPREGYNEQFF.

The V call is TRBV15, the J call TRBJ2-7; TCRdb's D call, TRBD1, is unchecked because there is no DNA. CDR1 LNHNV and CDR2 YYDKDF come from the germline V gene (reference sequence). CDR3 length: 18 amino acids. CDR3 sequence reads: CATSRDLFSETVAYEQYF.

The J gene is TRBJ1-1, the V gene TRBV12-3 or TRBV12-4; TCRdb lists TRBD1, though no DNA is available to test this call. The CDR3 is 15 residues long. CDR3 amino acids: CASSPRTAMNTEAFF.

The rearrangement links TRBV10-3 to TRBJ1-1. This CDR3 spans 14 amino acids. Germline loops: CDR1 ENHRY, CDR2 SYGVKD. The CDR3 protein is CAISEPREGIEAFF.

This chain uses TRBV7-7 with TRBJ2-1; TCRdb's D gene call, TRBD2, goes unchecked for lack of DNA. The CDR3 contains 15 residues. Per germline, CDR1 SSHAT and CDR2 FNYEAQ (reference sequence). CDR3 amino acids: CASSLEIAGHNEQFF.

The chain has TRBV3-1 and TRBJ1-1. The germline V gene has CDR1 LGHDT and CDR2 YNNKEL (reference sequence). The CDR3 is 15 amino acids. This chain's CDR3 is CASSRTRGVDTEAFF.

This chain joins TRBV5-6 and TRBJ2-2. The CDR3 loop spans 11 amino acids. Germline loops: CDR1 SGHDT, CDR2 YYEEEE. CDR3 region: CASTSAGELFF.

The chain joins TRBV18 to TRBJ1-2; TCRdb outputs TRBD1, but without DNA this stays unchecked. CDR3 length: 15 amino acids. The V gene's germline CDR1 is KGHSH and CDR2 LQKENI. CDR3 loop: CASSPPLDRGSGYTF.

CDR3 amino acids: CASSSHRDTEAFF. V is TRBV7-3 and J is TRBJ1-1. CDR1 SGHTA and CDR2 FQGTGA come from the germline V gene. The CDR3 is 13 residues long.

The chain joins TRBV12-3 or TRBV12-4 to TRBJ2-1; TCRdb selects TRBD1, and the lack of DNA leaves this call unchecked. This CDR3 has 18 amino acids. CDR3: CASSFGMGTQSSYNEQFF.

The chain employs TRBV7-2 and TRBJ1-1; there is no DNA to check the TCRdb D call of TRBD1. Germline CDR1 and CDR2: SGHTA and FQGNSA. CDR3 length equals 16 residues. The CDR3 reads CASSPGRGNMDTEAFF.

J is TRBJ1-2 and V is TRBV5-4; the TCRdb D gene call, TRBD1, has no DNA to confirm it. Germline V lookup: CDR1 SGHNT, CDR2 YYREEE (reference sequence). The CDR3 is made up of 16 amino acids. The CDR3 loop reads CASSLGVRDTPYGYTF.

V usage is TRBV4-3 and J usage is TRBJ1-6; the D call from TCRdb, TRBD1, cannot be confirmed without DNA. Germline V gene sequence: CDR1 LGHNA, CDR2 YSLEER. CDR3 size: 15 residues. CDR3 amino acids: CASSQEQGFNSPLHF.

The chain is built from TRBV18 and TRBJ1-1. Germline V gene data show CDR1 as KGHSH and CDR2 as LQKENI. The CDR3 is 13 residues long. CDR3 in amino acids: CASTWGMNTEAFF. The complete variable domain, with remaining parts taken from reference TRBV18 and TRBJ1-1, reads NAGVMQNPRHLVRRRGQEARLRCSPMKGHSHVYWYRQLPEEGLKFMVYLQKENIIDESGMPKERFSAEFPKEGPSILRIQQVVRGDSAAYFCASTWGMNTEAFFGQGTRLTVV.